The clone carrying this TCR beta chain has only one observation. This record comes from a study of T cells in localized non-small cell lung cancer. Measured with immunoSEQ multiplex PCR; TCRdb has only the in-frame clones, and not every one. The sample has under 40,000 clones; around 84% are singletons. This clonotype was sampled from a male donor aged 60 or older with stage II squamous cell lung carcinoma. Source: peripheral blood, taken before any cancer treatment.

The CDR3 protein is CASSVGPNTGELFF. The CDR3 region has the DNA TGTGCCAGCAGCGTAGGCCCTAACACCGGGGAGCTGTTTTTT. This chain joins TRBV9 and TRBJ2-2; D is uncertain. V was clipped by 0 bases and J by 2 bases, with 5 bases between them. Germline CDR1 is SGDLS and CDR2 is YYNGEE. The length of the CDR3 is 14 residues.